Listed below are T cell receptor beta chains from one sample, sequenced in a study of CD8+CD57+ T cells in acquired aplastic anemia. TCRdb redid the calling of the reads with MiXCR, one entry per CDR3 protein. This sample has around 430,000 distinct CDR3 sequences, with about a third found just once. Sequencing used sorted CD4+, CD8+, or CD8+CD57+ T cells (not recorded which) from PBMCs. The receptors were gathered from a human donor with aplastic anemia. Each CDR3 is given with its conserved first and last residue. The order of the fields is CDR3 protein, CDR3 DNA, J gene, V gene, clone size, D gene. D genes are given only for firm matches. Size tells how often a clone was seen (once, few, many) or the class of an expanded clone, and some rows leave it out.

CDR3: CASKGDRGSTGNTIYF
DNA: TGTGCCTCCAAGGGAGACAGGGGGTCCACTGGAAACACCATATATTTT
J: TRBJ1-3
V: TRBV10-3
size: NA
D: TRBD1

CDR3: CSVGGTGVTEAFF
DNA: TGCAGCGTTGGGGGGACAGGGGTCACTGAAGCTTTCTTT
J: TRBJ1-1
V: TRBV29-1
size: few
D: TRBD1

CDR3: CASSYIGGQSGNTIYF
DNA: TGTGCCAGCAGTTACATAGGGGGACAGTCTGGAAACACCATATATTTT
J: TRBJ1-3
V: TRBV6-2/TRBV6-3
size: few
D: TRBD1

CDR3: CASSQLRLAGGGETQYF
DNA: TGTGCCAGCAGCCAATTACGACTAGCGGGAGGGGGGGAGACCCAGTACTTC
J: TRBJ2-5
V: TRBV14
size: few
D: TRBD2

CDR3: CASSLFDRETIGYTF
DNA: TGTGCCAGCAGCTTATTCGACCGGGAAACAATAGGCTACACCTTC
J: TRBJ1-2
V: TRBV5-5
size: NA
D: NA

CDR3: CASSRSLITGGGNTIYF
DNA: TGTGCCAGCAGCCGTAGTCTCATAACAGGGGGCGGAAACACCATATATTTT
J: TRBJ1-3
V: TRBV9
size: few
D: TRBD1

CDR3: CASSQLLGRSNTEAFF
DNA: TGTGCCAGCAGCCAGCTCTTGGGACGGTCGAACACTGAAGCTTTCTTT
J: TRBJ1-1
V: TRBV3-1
size: few
D: NA

CDR3: CATSDKDSLSSGANVLTF
DNA: TGTGCCACCAGTGATAAGGACAGTTTGAGCTCTGGGGCCAACGTCCTGACTTTC
J: TRBJ2-6
V: TRBV24-1
size: many
D: NA

CDR3: CASSESSQPQHF
DNA: TGTGCCAGCAGTGAATCGAGTCAGCCCCAGCATTTT
J: TRBJ1-5
V: TRBV6-5
size: few
D: NA

CDR3: CASTGQGGYTF
DNA: TGTGCCAGCACGGGACAGGGGGGCTACACCTTC
J: TRBJ1-2
V: TRBV6-1
size: NA
D: TRBD1

CDR3: CSVEQGLAKNIQYF
DNA: TGCAGCGTCGAACAGGGTTTAGCCAAAAACATTCAGTACTTC
J: TRBJ2-4
V: TRBV29-1
size: many
D: NA

CDR3: CASSQESWLAGAVNTGELLF
DNA: TGTGCCAGCAGCCAAGAATCCTGGCTAGCGGGAGCGGTGAACACCGGGGAGCTGCTTTTT
J: TRBJ2-2
V: TRBV3-1
size: NA
D: TRBD2

CDR3: CASSNLPEKLFF
DNA: TGTGCCAGTAGTAACCTCCCTGAAAAACTGTTTTTT
J: TRBJ1-4
V: TRBV19
size: many
D: NA

CDR3: CASSQDRDRTSSGANVLTF
DNA: TGTGCCAGCAGCCAAGATCGGGACCGTACAAGCTCTGGGGCCAACGTCCTGACTTTC
J: TRBJ2-6
V: TRBV4-2
size: few
D: NA

CDR3: CATSDPRYGYTF
DNA: TGTGCCACCAGTGATCCCCGCTATGGCTACACCTTC
J: TRBJ1-2
V: TRBV24-1
size: many
D: NA

CDR3: CASSLDQVVGNEKLFF
DNA: TGTGCCAGCAGCTTAGATCAGGTAGTAGGGAATGAAAAACTGTTTTTT
J: TRBJ1-4
V: TRBV11-2
size: NA
D: NA

CDR3: CASSLWEGNGYTF
DNA: TGCGCCAGCAGCTTGTGGGAAGGGAATGGCTACACCTTC
J: TRBJ1-2
V: TRBV5-1
size: many
D: NA

CDR3: CATSDTGYDYTF
DNA: TGTGCCACCAGTGATACAGGGTACGACTACACCTTC
J: TRBJ1-2
V: TRBV24-1
size: NA
D: NA

CDR3: CASSLARVATFNNSPLHF
DNA: TGTGCCAGCAGCTTAGCGAGGGTAGCGACCTTCAATAATTCACCCCTCCACTTT
J: TRBJ1-6
V: TRBV7-9
size: many
D: NA

CDR3: CASSQPLGVEEDEQYF
DNA: TGTGCCAGCAGCCAACCTCTAGGGGTAGAGGAAGACGAGCAGTACTTC
J: TRBJ2-7
V: TRBV4-2
size: NA
D: NA

CDR3: CASSATDLPYEQYF
DNA: TGCGCCAGCAGTGCGACAGATCTACCCTACGAGCAGTACTTC
J: TRBJ2-7
V: TRBV10-2
size: few
D: NA

CDR3: CASSGETGDGNQPQHF
DNA: TGTGCCAGCAGTGGGGAGACAGGCGACGGCAATCAGCCCCAGCATTTT
J: TRBJ1-5
V: TRBV12-3/TRBV12-4
size: NA
D: NA

CDR3: CSAPGLAGKDSYEQYF
DNA: TGCAGTGCTCCGGGACTAGCGGGTAAAGACTCCTACGAGCAGTACTTC
J: TRBJ2-7
V: TRBV20-1
size: few
D: TRBD2

CDR3: CASSQSGQGVVYTF
DNA: TGTGCCAGCAGCCAAAGCGGACAGGGTGTGGTATACACCTTC
J: TRBJ1-2
V: TRBV4-2
size: few
D: TRBD1

CDR3: CASSLEGGRNEQYF
DNA: TGCGCCAGCAGCTTGGAAGGCGGGAGGAACGAGCAGTACTTC
J: TRBJ2-7
V: TRBV5-1
size: NA
D: TRBD2

CDR3: CASSLGLVMNEQFF
DNA: TGTGCCAGCAGCTTGGGACTTGTGATGAATGAGCAGTTCTTC
J: TRBJ2-1
V: TRBV24-1
size: NA
D: NA